This T cell receptor beta chain was found in a study of regulatory T cells in long-lasting Graves disease. Sample time point: persistent/refractory GD, antithyroid drugs over 5 years with positive TRAb. PBMCs were the source of the RNA used for TCR sequencing. Peripheral blood, at 8 to 9.5 milliliters, went into EDTA tubes. Notes on this clonotype: The antigen remains undetermined.

CDR3-region Arm-PCR and iRepertoire HTBI primers produced the TCR beta libraries. TCRdb re-called the multiplex PCR reads with MiXCR, one entry per CDR3 protein. The table lists hundreds of thousands of distinct CDR3 sequences, 20% to 25% of them singletons. General study results and limits: It was in persistent disease that TRBV28, TRBJ1-2 and TRBJ2-5 were favored.

Per the germline V gene, CDR1 is MNHEY and CDR2 is SVGEGT. This CDR3 spans 16 amino acids. V was shortened by 0 bases and J by 6 bases, with 15 bases between the two germline ends. The J gene is TRBJ2-1, the V gene TRBV6-2 or TRBV6-3, with D unclear. The source material was peripheral blood mononuclear cells (PBMCs), sampled when the disease was refractory, from a patient treated with antithyroid drugs. This sequence originates from a female donor with Graves disease. CDR3 DNA: TGTGCCAGCAGTTACTCGATCCCGCCTAACCTCAATGAGCAGTTCTTC. Translating it yields CASSYSIPPNLNEQFF.